This T cell receptor beta chain originates from a study of T cell responses to AZD1222 COVID-19 vaccine. Study results and caveats: Seropositive AZD1222 recipients at baseline numbered only 6 or 7. The donor cohort was predominantly white British with a female majority, and clonal diversity may have been underestimated.

Pooling of second doses given at about 4 or about 12 weeks was done. Germline CDR1 is GTSNPN and CDR2 is SVGIG (reference sequence). CDR3 size: 14 residues. V gave up 1 base and J gave up 7 bases; unmatched junction bases: 6. Here immunoSEQ multiplex PCR was the method, and the copy in TCRdb shows in-frame clones only, minus some. Of some 47,000 clones listed, about 87% were seen once; the top ten hold less than 3.5%. In the case of this clone: As yet, its antigen is unknown.

The TCR originated in an adult who received the AZD1222 COVID-19 vaccine. The V and J genes are TRBV30 and TRBJ1-4, with TRBD1 matching over 7 bases. Source: peripheral blood, taken 28 days after the second AZD1222 dose. CDR3 sequence reads: CAWSGVQGGEKLFF. CDR3 bases: TGTGCCTGGAGTGGGGTCCAGGGGGGTGAAAAACTGTTTTTT.